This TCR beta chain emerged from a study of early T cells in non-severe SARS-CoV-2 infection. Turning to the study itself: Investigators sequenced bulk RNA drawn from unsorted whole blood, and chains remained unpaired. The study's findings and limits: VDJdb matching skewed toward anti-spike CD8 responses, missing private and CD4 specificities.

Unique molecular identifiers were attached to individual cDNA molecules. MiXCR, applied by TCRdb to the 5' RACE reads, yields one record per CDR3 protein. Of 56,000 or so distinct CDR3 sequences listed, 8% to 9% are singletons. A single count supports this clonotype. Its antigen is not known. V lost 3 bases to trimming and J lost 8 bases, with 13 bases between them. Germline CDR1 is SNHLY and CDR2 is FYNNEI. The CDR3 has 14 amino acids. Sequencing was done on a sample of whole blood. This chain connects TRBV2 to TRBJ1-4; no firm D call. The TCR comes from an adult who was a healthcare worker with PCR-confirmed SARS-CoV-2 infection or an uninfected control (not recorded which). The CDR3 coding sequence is TGTGCCAGCAGTGATAAATCGACACAGGAAAAACTGTTTTTT. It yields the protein CASSDKSTQEKLFF.